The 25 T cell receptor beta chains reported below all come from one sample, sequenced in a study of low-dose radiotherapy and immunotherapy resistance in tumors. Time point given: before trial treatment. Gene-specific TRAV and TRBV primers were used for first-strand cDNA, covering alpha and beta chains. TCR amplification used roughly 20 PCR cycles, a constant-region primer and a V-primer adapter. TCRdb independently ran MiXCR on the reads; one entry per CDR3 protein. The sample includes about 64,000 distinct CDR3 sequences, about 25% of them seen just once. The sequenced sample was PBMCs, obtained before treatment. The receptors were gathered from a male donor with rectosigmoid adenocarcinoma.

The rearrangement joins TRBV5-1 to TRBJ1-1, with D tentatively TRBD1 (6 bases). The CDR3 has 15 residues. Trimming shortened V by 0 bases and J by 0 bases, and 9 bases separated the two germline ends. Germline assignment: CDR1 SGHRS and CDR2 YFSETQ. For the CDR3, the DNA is TGCGCCAGCAGCTTGGCAGGGGCACTGAACACTGAAGCTTTCTTT. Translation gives CASSLAGALNTEAFF.

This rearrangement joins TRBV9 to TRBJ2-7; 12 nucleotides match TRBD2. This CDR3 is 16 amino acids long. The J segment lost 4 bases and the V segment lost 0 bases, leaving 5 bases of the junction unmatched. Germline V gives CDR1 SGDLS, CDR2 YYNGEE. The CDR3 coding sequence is TGTGCCAGCAGCGTAGGGGCTAGCGGGAGGGCATACGAGCAGTACTTC. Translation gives CASSVGASGRAYEQYF.

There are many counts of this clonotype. CDR3 sequence reads: CASSFTRTGANTGELFF. The CDR3 DNA reads as TGTGCCAGCAGCTTTACCAGGACAGGGGCGAACACCGGGGAGCTGTTTTTT. J is TRBJ2-2 and V is TRBV7-2; 9 bases are shared with TRBD1. The V gene end was trimmed by 3 bases and the J gene end by 0 bases; junction bases not matched to a gene: 5. The CDR3 covers 17 residues. Germline CDR1 and CDR2: SGHTA and FQGNSA.

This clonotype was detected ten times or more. CDR3 region: CASRDTIAGLLWFF. The DNA of the CDR3 is TGTGCCAGCAGAGATACGATAGCGGGACTGTTGTGGTTCTTC. The chain is built from TRBV2 and TRBJ2-1; 8 positions agree with TRBD2. The V gene's germline CDR1 is SNHLY and CDR2 FYNNEI. The CDR3 loop spans 14 amino acids. V shed 6 bases, J shed 15 bases, and the junction held 16 bases outside the gene matches. Variable domain in full (rest from reference TRBV2 and TRBJ2-1): EPEVTQTPSHQVTQMGQEVILRCVPISNHLYFYWYRQILGQKVEFLVSFYNNEISEKSEIFDDQFSVERPDGSNFTLKIRSTKLEDSAMYFCASRDTIAGLLWFFGPGTRLTVL.

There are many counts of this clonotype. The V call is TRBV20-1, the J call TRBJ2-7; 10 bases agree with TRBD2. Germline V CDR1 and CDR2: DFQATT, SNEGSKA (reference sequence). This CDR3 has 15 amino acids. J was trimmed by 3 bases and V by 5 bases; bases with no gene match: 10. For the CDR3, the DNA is TGCAGTGCTCCCACCCCTAGCGGGAGAAACTACGAGCAGTACTTC. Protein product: CSAPTPSGRNYEQYF.

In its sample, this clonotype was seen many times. CDR3 bases: TGCAGCGTTGAGTCAGGGGGAGGCGGCTACACCTTC. It codes for CSVESGGGGYTF. The J gene is TRBJ1-2, the V gene TRBV29-1; 7 nucleotides line up with TRBD1. V lost 3 bases, J lost 8 bases, and 6 bases stayed unmatched. Germline-derived CDR1 and CDR2 are SQVTM and ANQGSEA. CDR3 size: 12 residues.

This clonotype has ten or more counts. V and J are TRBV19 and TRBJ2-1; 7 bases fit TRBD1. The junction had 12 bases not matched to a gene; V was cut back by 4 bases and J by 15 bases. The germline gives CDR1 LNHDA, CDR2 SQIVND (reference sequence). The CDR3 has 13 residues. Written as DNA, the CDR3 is TGTGCCAGTAGTACCACACGGGACAGTGGGCCGTTCTTC. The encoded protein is CASSTTRDSGPFF. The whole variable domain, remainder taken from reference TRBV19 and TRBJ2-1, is DGGITQSPKYLFRKEGQNVTLSCEQNLNHDAMYWYRQDPGQGLRLIYYSQIVNDFQKGDIAEGYSVSREKKESFPLTVTSAQKNPTAFYLCASSTTRDSGPFFGPGTRLTVL.

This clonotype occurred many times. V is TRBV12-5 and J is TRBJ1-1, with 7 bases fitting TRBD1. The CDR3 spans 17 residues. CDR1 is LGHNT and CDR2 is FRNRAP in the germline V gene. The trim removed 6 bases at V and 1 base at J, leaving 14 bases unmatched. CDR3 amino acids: CASGPRYGTVENTEAFF. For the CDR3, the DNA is TGTGCTAGTGGCCCCCGCTATGGGACAGTAGAGAACACTGAAGCTTTCTTT.

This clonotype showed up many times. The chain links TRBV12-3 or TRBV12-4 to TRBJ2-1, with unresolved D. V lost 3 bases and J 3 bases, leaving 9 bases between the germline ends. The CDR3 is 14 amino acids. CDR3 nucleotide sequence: TGTGCCAGCAGTTTGGCCCAGAGCTACAATGAGCAGTTCTTC. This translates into CASSLAQSYNEQFF.

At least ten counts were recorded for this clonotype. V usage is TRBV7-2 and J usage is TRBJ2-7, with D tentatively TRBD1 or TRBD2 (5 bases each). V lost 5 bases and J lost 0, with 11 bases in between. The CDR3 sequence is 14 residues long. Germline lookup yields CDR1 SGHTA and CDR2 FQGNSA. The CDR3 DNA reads TGTGCCAGCAGCCCCGACGGGGCCTCCTACGAGCAGTACTTC. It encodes CASSPDGASYEQYF.

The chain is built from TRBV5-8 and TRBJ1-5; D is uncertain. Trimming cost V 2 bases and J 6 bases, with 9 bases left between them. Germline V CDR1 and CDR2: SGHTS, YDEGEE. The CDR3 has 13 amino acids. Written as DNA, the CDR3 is TGTGCCAGCAGCTTAACTGCTGGTCAGCCCCAGCATTTT. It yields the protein CASSLTAGQPQHF.

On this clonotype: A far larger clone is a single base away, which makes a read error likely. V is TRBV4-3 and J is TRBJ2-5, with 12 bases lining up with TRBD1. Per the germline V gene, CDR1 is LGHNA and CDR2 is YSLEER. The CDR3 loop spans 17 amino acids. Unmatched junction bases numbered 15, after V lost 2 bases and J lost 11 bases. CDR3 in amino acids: CASSQPKGQGAYNEQYF. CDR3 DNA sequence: TGCGCCAGCAGCCAACCAAAGGGACAGGGGGCCTACAATGAGCAGTACTTC.

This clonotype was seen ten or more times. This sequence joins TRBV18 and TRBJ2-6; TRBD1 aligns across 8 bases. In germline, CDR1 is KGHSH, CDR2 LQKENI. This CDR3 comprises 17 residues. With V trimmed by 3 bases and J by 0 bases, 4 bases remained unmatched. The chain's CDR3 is CASSPGQVHSGANVLTF. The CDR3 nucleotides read TGTGCCAGCTCACCGGGACAGGTCCACTCTGGGGCCAACGTCCTGACTTTC.

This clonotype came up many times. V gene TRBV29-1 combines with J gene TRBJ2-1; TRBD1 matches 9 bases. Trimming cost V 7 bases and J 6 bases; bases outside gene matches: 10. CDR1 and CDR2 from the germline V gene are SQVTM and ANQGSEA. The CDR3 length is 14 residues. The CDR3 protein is CSAAGTGYSNEQFF. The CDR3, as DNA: TGCAGCGCCGCCGGGACAGGGTACAGCAATGAGCAGTTCTTC.

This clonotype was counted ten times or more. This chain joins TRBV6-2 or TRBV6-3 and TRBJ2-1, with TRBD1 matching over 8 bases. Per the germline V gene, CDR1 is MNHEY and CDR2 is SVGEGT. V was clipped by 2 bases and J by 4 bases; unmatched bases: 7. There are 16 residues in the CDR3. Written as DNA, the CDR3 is TGTGCCAGCAGTTACCGCCCGGGACAGGTTTACAATGAGCAGTTCTTC. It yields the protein CASSYRPGQVYNEQFF.

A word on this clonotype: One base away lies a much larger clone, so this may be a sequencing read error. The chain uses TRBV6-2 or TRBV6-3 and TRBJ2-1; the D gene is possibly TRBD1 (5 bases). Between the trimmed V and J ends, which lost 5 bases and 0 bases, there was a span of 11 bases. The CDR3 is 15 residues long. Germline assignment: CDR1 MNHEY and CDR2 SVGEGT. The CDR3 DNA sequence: TGTGCCAGCAGTCCGACAGTGAGCTCCTACAATGAGCAGTTCTTC. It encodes CASSPTVSSYNEQFF.

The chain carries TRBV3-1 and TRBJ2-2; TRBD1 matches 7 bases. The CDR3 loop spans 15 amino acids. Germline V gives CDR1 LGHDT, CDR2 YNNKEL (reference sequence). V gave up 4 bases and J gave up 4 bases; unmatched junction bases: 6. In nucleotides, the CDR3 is TGTGCCAGCAGCCGTGGACAGGAGCGCACCGGGGAGCTGTTTTTT. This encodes CASSRGQERTGELFF.

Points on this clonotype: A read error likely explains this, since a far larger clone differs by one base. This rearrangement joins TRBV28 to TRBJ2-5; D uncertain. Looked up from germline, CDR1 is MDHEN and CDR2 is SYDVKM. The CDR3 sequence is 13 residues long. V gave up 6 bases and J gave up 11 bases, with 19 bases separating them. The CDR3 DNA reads TGTGCCAGCAGGTCCCCCATGTACAATGAGCAGTACTTC. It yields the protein CASRSPMYNEQYF. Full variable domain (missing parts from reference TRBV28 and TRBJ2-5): DVKVTQSSRYLVKRTGEKVFLECVQDMDHENMFWYRQDPGLGLRLIYFSYDVKMKEKGDIPEGYSVSREKKERFSLILESASTNQTSMYLCASRSPMYNEQYFGPGTRLLVL.

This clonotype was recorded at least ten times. CDR3 nucleotide sequence: TGTGCCAGCAGTCCGTGGACAGGGGACGATCAGCCCCAGCATTTT. Protein sequence: CASSPWTGDDQPQHF. The chain has TRBV12-3 or TRBV12-4 and TRBJ1-5; 9 nucleotides agree with TRBD1. This CDR3 is 15 amino acids long. Germline trimming cut 5 bases from V and 5 bases from J; bases unmatched to any gene: 7.

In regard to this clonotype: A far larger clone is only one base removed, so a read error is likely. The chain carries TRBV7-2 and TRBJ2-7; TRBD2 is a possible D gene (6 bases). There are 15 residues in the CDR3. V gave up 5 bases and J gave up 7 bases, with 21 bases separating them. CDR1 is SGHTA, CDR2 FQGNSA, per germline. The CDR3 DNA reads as TGTGCCAGCAGCCTTCGGGGGAGCAACTACAATGAGCAGTACTTC. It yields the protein CASSLRGSNYNEQYF.

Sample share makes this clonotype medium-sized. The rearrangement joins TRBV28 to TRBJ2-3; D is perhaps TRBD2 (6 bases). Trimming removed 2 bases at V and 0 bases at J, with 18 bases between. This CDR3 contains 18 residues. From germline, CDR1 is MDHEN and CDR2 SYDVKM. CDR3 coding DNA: TGTGCCAGCAGTTTACCCCTCATCGGGGGAACTAGCACAGATACGCAGTATTTT. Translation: CASSLPLIGGTSTDTQYF.

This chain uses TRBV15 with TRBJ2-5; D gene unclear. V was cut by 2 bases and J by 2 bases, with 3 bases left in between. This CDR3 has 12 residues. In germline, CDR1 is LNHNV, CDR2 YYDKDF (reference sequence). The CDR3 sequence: CATSRRQETQYF. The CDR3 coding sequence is TGTGCCACCAGCAGAAGACAAGAGACCCAGTACTTC.

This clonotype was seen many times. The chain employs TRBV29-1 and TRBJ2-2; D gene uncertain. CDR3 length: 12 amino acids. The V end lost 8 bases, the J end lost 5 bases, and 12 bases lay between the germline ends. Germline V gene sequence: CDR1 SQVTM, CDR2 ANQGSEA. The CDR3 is CSIRIGTGELFF. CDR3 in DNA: TGCAGCATACGGATTGGAACCGGGGAGCTGTTTTTT.

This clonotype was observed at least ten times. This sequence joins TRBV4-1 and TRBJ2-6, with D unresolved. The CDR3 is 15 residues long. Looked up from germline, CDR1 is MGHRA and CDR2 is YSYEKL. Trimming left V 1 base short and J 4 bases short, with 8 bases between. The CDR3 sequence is CASSQVASGANVLTF. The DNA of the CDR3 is TGCGCCAGCAGCCAAGTGGCCTCCGGGGCCAACGTCCTGACTTTC.

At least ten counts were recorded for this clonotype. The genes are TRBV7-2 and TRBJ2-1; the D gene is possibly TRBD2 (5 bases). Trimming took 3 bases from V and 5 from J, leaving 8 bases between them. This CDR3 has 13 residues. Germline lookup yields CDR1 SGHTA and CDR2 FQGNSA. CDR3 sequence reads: CASSFSGNNEQFF. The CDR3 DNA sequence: TGTGCCAGCAGCTTCTCGGGGAACAATGAGCAGTTCTTC.